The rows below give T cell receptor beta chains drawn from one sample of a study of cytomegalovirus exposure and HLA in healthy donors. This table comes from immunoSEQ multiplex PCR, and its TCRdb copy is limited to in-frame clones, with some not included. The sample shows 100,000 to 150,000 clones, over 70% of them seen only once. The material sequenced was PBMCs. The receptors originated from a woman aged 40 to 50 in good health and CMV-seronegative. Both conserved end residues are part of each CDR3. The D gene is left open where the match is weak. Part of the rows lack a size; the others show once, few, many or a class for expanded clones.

CDR3 DNA: TGCGCCAGCAGCCTAGACCTACAAGCCTTTGAGCAGTTCTTC
CDR3 protein: CASSLDLQAFEQFF
clone size: .
V gene: TRBV5-1
D gene: .
J gene: TRBJ2-1

CDR3 DNA: TGTGCCAGCAGCGTGGAAGGGAGCTCCTATAATTCACCCCTCCACTTT
CDR3 protein: CASSVEGSSYNSPLHF
clone size: .
V gene: TRBV5-4
D gene: .
J gene: TRBJ1-6

CDR3 DNA: TGTGCCAGCACCTCCCCTGAGACAGGGAATAATGGCTACACCTTC
CDR3 protein: CASTSPETGNNGYTF
clone size: .
V gene: TRBV6-6
D gene: TRBD1
J gene: TRBJ1-2

CDR3 DNA: TGTGCTAGTGGTGCAGGGGGAGGAAACACCATATATTTT
CDR3 protein: CASGAGGGNTIYF
clone size: .
V gene: TRBV12-5
D gene: TRBD1
J gene: TRBJ1-3

CDR3 DNA: TGTGCCAGCTGCACCCCTGGGGGGTTAGAGACCCAGTACTTC
CDR3 protein: CASCTPGGLETQYF
clone size: once
V gene: TRBV5-5
D gene: .
J gene: TRBJ2-5

CDR3 DNA: TGTGCCAGCAGTGGACAGGGGGTTGGCTACACCTTC
CDR3 protein: CASSGQGVGYTF
clone size: .
V gene: TRBV7-9
D gene: TRBD1
J gene: TRBJ1-2

CDR3 DNA: TGTGCCAGCAGGAGGGGCAATCAGCCCCAGCATTTT
CDR3 protein: CASRRGNQPQHF
clone size: .
V gene: TRBV2
D gene: .
J gene: TRBJ1-5

CDR3 DNA: TGCAGCGCTCCAGAGGCGGGGGGCTACACCTTC
CDR3 protein: CSAPEAGGYTF
clone size: .
V gene: TRBV29-1
D gene: .
J gene: TRBJ1-2

CDR3 DNA: TGTGCCAGCAGCCTACGACAGGGTGTGCAGTACTTC
CDR3 protein: CASSLRQGVQYF
clone size: .
V gene: TRBV7-9
D gene: TRBD1
J gene: TRBJ2-5

CDR3 DNA: TGTGCCAGCAGCTTCGGGACTAGCGGGACCTACGAGCAGTACTTC
CDR3 protein: CASSFGTSGTYEQYF
clone size: .
V gene: TRBV7-9
D gene: TRBD2
J gene: TRBJ2-7